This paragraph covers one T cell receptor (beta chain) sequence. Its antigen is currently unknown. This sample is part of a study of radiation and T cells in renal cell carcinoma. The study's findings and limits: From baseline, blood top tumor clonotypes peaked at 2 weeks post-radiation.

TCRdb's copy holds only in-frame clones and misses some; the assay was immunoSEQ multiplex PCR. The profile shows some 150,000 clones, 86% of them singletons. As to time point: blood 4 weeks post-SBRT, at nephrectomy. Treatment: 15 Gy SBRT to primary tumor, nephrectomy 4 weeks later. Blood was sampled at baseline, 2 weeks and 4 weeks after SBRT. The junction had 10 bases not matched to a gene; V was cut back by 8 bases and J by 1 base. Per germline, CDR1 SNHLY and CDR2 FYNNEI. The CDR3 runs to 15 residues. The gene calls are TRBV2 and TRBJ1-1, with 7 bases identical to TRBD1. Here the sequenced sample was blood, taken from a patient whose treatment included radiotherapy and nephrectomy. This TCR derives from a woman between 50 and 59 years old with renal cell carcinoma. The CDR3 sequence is CASWSGDSRNTEAFF. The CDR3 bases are TGTGCCAGCTGGTCGGGGGACAGCAGGAACACTGAAGCTTTCTTT.